This T cell receptor (beta chain) derives from a study of blood T cell repertoires in COVID-19. Sequenced by immunoSEQ multiplex PCR; TCRdb stores in-frame clones only, minus some. The sample lists 100,000 to 150,000 clones, 81% occurring once. Recruited during active infection, patients (from Seattle) were subsequently followed longitudinally. The sequenced sample was peripheral blood. The sequence was obtained from a man younger than 40 with COVID-19, enrolled during active disease.

The CDR3 protein is CASSSPNGAYEQYF. The DNA of the CDR3 is TGTGCCAGCAGCTCGCCCAACGGGGCCTACGAGCAGTACTTC. The chain joins TRBV7-9 to TRBJ2-7; TRBD2 is a possible D gene (5 bases). The CDR3 consists of 14 residues. The V gene lost 4 bases and the J gene lost 2 bases, with 12 bases spanning the gap. CDR1 SEHNR and CDR2 FQNEAQ come from the germline V gene (reference sequence).